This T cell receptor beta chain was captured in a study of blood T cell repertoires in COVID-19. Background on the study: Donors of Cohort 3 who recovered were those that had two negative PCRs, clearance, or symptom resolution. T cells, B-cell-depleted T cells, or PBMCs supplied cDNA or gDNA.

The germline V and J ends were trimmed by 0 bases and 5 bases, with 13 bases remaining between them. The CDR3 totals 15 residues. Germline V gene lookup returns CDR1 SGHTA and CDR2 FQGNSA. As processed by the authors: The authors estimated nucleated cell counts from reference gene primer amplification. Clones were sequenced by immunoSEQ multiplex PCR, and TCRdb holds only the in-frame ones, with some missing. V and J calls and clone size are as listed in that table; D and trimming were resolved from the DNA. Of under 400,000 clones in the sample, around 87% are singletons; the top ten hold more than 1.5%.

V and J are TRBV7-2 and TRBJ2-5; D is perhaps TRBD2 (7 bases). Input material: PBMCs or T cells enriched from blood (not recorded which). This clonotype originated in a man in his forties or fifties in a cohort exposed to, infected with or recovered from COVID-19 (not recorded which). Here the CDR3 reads CASSLAGGRMETQYF. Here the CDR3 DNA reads TGTGCCAGCAGCTTAGCGGGGGGGCGGATGGAGACCCAGTACTTC.